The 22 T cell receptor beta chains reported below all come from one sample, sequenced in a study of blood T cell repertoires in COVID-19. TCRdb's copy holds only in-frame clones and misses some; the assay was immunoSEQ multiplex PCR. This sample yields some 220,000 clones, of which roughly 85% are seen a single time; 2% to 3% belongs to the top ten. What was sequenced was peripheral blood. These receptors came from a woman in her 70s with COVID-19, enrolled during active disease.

DNA for the CDR3: TGTGCCAGCAGCTTAGATCGAGGCTCCGGGATTAGCACAGATACGCAGTATTTT. Translated, it gives CASSLDRGSGISTDTQYF. The chain links TRBV11-2 to TRBJ2-3; D perhaps matches TRBD2 (5 bases). Germline lookup yields CDR1 SGHAT and CDR2 FQNNGV. This CDR3 region has 18 residues. Trimming cost V 0 bases and J 0 bases, with 16 bases left between them.

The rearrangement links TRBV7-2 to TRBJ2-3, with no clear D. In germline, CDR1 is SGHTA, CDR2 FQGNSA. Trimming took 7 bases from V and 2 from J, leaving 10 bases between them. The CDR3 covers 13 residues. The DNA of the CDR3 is TGTGCCAGCAACTTTCTCTCCACAGATACGCAGTATTTT. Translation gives CASNFLSTDTQYF.

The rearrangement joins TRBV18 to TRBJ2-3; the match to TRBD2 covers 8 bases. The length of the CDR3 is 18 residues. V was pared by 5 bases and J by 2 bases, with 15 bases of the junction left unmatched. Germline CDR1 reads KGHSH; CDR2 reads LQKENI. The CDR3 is CASSSTGTSKTDTDTQYF. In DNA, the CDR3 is TGTGCCAGCTCATCAACCGGGACTAGTAAGACCGACACAGATACGCAGTATTTT.

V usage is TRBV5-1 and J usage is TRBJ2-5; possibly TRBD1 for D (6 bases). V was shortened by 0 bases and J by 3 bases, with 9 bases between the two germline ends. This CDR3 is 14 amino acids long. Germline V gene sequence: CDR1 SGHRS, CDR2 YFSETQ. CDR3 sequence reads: CASSLGAGEETQYF. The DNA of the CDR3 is TGCGCCAGCAGCTTGGGTGCAGGGGAAGAGACCCAGTACTTC.

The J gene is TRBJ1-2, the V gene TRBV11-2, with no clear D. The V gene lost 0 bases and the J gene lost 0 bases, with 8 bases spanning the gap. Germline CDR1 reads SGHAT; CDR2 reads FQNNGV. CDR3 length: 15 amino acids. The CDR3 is CASSLDGKANYGYTF. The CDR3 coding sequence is TGTGCCAGCAGCTTAGATGGCAAAGCTAACTATGGCTACACCTTC.

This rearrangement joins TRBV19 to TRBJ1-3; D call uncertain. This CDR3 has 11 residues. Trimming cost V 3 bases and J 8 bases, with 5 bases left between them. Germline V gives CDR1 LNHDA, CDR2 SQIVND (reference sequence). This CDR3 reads CASSIGDTIYF. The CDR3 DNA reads TGTGCCAGTAGTATCGGGGACACCATATATTTT.

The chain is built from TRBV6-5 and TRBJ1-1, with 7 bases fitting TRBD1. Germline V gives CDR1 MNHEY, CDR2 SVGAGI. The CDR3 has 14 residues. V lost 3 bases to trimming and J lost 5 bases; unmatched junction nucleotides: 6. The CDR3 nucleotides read TGTGCCAGCAGTTATTCTCAGGGGGGTACTGAAGCTTTCTTT. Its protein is CASSYSQGGTEAFF.

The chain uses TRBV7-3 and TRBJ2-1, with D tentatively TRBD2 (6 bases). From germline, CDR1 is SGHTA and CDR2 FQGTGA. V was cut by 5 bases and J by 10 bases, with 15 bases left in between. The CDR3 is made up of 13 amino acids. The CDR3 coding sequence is TGTGCCAGCAGCGCAACCGGGAGTACGGAGCAGTTCTTC. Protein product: CASSATGSTEQFF.

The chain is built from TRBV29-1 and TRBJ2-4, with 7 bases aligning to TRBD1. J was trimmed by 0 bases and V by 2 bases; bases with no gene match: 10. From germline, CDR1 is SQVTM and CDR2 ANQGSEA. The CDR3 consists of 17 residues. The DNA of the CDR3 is TGCAGCGTTGAAATACCCCGGGACAGAGTAGCCAAAAACATTCAGTACTTC. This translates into CSVEIPRDRVAKNIQYF.

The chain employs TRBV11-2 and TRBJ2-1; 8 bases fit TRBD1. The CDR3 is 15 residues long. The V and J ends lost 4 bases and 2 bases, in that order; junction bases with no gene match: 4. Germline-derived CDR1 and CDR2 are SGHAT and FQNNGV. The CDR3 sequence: CASSSTGGTYNEQFF. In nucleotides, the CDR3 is TGTGCCAGCAGCTCCACAGGGGGGACCTACAATGAGCAGTTCTTC.

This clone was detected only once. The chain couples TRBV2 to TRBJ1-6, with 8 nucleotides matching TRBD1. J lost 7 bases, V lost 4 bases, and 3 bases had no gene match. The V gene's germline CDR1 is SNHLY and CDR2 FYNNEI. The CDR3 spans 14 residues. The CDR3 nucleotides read TGTGCCAGCAGTGCAGGGGGCTGGAATTCACCCCTCCACTTT. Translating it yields CASSAGGWNSPLHF.

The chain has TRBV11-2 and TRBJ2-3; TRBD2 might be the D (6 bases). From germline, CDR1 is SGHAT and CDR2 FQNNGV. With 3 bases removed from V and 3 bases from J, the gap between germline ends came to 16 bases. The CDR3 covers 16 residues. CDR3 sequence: CASSFRTGASTDTQYF. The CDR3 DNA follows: TGTGCCAGCAGCTTTAGAACGGGAGCCTCTACAGATACGCAGTATTTT. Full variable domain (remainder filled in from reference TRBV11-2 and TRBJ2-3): EAGVAQSPRYKIIEKRQSVAFWCNPISGHATLYWYQQILGQGPKLLIQFQNNGVVDDSQLPKDRFSAERLKGVDSTLKIQPAKLEDSAVYLCASSFRTGASTDTQYFGPGTRLTVL.

CDR3 sequence reads: CASSQLALNTEAFF. CDR3 nucleotide sequence: TGTGCCAGCAGCCAGTTAGCTTTGAACACTGAAGCTTTCTTT. The J gene is TRBJ1-1, the V gene TRBV14; D is ambiguous. CDR1 is SGHDN and CDR2 is FVKESK in the germline V gene. Trimming took off 3 bases at V and 0 bases at J, with 8 bases between the two ends. The CDR3 covers 14 residues. Drawing the rest from reference TRBV14 and TRBJ1-1, the complete variable domain is EAGVTQFPSHSVIEKGQTVTLRCDPISGHDNLYWYRRVMGKEIKFLLHFVKESKQDESGMPNNRFLAERTGGTYSTLKVQPAELEDSGVYFCASSQLALNTEAFFGQGTRLTVV.

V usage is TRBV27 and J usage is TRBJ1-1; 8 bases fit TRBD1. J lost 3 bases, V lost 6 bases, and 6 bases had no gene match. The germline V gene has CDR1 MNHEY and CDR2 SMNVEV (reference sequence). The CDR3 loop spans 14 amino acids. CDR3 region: CASRSQGVYTEAFF. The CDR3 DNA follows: TGTGCCAGCAGATCACAGGGGGTATACACTGAAGCTTTCTTT.

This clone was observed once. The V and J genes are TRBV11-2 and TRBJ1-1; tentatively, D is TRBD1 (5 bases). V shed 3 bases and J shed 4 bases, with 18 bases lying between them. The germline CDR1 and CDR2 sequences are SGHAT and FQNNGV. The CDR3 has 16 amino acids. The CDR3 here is CASSLEGYSKSTEAFF. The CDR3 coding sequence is TGTGCCAGCAGCTTGGAGGGGTACAGTAAGAGCACTGAAGCTTTCTTT.

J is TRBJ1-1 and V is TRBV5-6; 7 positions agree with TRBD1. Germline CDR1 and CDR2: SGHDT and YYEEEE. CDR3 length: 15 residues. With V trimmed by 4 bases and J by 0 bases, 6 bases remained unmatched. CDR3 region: CASSAGGQVNTEAFF. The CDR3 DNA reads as TGTGCCAGCAGCGCCGGCGGACAGGTGAACACTGAAGCTTTCTTT.

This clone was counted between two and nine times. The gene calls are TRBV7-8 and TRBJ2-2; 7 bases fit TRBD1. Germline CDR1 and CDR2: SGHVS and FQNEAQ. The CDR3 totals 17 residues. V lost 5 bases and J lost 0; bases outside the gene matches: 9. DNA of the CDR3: TGTGCCAGCAGCACCCTTCCCGGGACAGCGAACACCGGGGAGCTGTTTTTT. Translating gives CASSTLPGTANTGELFF.

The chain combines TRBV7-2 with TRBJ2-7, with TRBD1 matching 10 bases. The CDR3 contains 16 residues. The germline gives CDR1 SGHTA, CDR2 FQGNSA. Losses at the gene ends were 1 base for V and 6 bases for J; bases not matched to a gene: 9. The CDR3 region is CASSLEGRTGGVEQYF. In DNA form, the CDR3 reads TGTGCCAGCAGCTTAGAGGGTAGGACAGGGGGTGTCGAGCAGTACTTC. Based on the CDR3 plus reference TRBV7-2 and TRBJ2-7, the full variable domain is GAGVSQSPSNKVTEKGKDVELRCDPISGHTALYWYRQSLGQGLEFLIYFQGNSAPDKSGLPSDRFSAERTGGSVSTLTIQRTQQEDSAVYLCASSLEGRTGGVEQYFGPGTRLTVT.

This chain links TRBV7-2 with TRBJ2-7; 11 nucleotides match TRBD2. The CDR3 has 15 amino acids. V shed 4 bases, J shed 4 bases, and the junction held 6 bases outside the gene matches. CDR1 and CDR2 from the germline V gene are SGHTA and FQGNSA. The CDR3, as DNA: TGTGCCAGCAGCTCTCCGGGACTAGCGGAGTACGAGCAGTACTTC. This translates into CASSSPGLAEYEQYF.

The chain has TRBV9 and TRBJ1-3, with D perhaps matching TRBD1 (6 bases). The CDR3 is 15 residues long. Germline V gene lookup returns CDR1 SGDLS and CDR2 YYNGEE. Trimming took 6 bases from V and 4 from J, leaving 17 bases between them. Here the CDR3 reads CASNGGTLTGNTIYF. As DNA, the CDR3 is TGTGCCAGCAACGGGGGGACATTAACGGGAAACACCATATATTTT.

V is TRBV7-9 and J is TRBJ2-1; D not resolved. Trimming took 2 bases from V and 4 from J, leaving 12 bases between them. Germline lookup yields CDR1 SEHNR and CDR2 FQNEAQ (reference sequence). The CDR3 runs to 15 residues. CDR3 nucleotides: TGTGCCAGCAGCTTACAGTCTTCGCCTTACAATGAGCAGTTCTTC. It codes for CASSLQSSPYNEQFF.

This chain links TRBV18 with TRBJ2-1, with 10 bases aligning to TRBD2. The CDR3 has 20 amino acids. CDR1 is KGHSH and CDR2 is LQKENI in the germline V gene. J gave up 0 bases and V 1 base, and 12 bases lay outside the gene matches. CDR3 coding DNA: TGTGCCAGCTCACCACTGAGGGGACTAGCGACCCAGAACTCCTACAATGAGCAGTTCTTC. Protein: CASSPLRGLATQNSYNEQFF. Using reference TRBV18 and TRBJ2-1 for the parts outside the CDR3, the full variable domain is NAGVMQNPRHLVRRRGQEARLRCSPMKGHSHVYWYRQLPEEGLKFMVYLQKENIIDESGMPKERFSAEFPKEGPSILRIQQVVRGDSAAYFCASSPLRGLATQNSYNEQFFGPGTRLTVL.